What follows are 18 T cell receptor beta chains derived from one specimen sequenced in a study of technical replicates of blood from several donors. Sequencing used immunoSEQ multiplex PCR; TCRdb keeps in-frame clones, though not all of them. The sample yields about 97,000 clones, about 94% seen once. Material for sequencing was T cells isolated from PBMCs. The receptor set was obtained from a human donor in good health.

This clone was recorded a few times. This chain links TRBV5-4 with TRBJ2-6; D gene ambiguous. The CDR3 sequence is 14 residues long. Trimming stripped 1 base from V and 2 bases from J, with 4 bases between. Germline CDR1 reads SGHNT; CDR2 reads YYREEE (reference sequence). The CDR3 sequence: CASSLRAGANVLTF. The CDR3 DNA follows: TGTGCCAGCAGCTTGAGAGCTGGGGCCAACGTCCTGACTTTC.

V gene TRBV19 combines with J gene TRBJ1-1; the D is unclear. The CDR3 is 15 residues long. Germline CDR1 and CDR2: LNHDA and SQIVND (reference sequence). V was clipped by 3 bases and J by 1 base, with 12 bases between them. The CDR3 DNA reads as TGTGCCAGTAGTATCTCCGGCCCTAGGAACACTGAAGCTTTCTTT. It is translated as CASSISGPRNTEAFF.

This chain links TRBV5-8 with TRBJ2-2; perhaps TRBD2 as D (5 bases). This CDR3 comprises 14 residues. Trimming stripped 2 bases from V and 5 bases from J, with 10 bases between. Germline lookup yields CDR1 SGHTS and CDR2 YDEGEE. For the CDR3, the DNA is TGTGCCAGCAGCTTCCGGGAACGGACCGGGGAGCTGTTTTTT. Translation gives CASSFRERTGELFF. The full variable domain, in which reference TRBV5-8 and TRBJ2-2 provide the parts outside the CDR3, is EAGVTQSPTHLIKTRGQQATLRCSPISGHTSVYWYQQALGLGLQFLLWYDEGEERNRGNFPPRFSGRQFPNYSSELNVNALELEDSALYLCASSFRERTGELFFGEGSRLTVL.

The V call is TRBV14, the J call TRBJ1-2, with D hard to call. The V gene's germline CDR1 is SGHDN and CDR2 FVKESK. This CDR3 is 18 amino acids long. Trimming cost V 4 bases and J 8 bases, with 29 bases left between them. The CDR3 spells CASSPEEDYNSEVRGYTF. The CDR3 DNA follows: TGTGCCAGCAGCCCAGAAGAGGACTACAACAGCGAGGTACGGGGCTACACCTTC.

The rearrangement links TRBV5-4 to TRBJ2-1; 8 bases fit TRBD2. Germline CDR1 reads SGHNT; CDR2 reads YYREEE (reference sequence). There are 15 residues in the CDR3. The trim removed 0 bases at V and 7 bases at J, leaving 6 bases unmatched. The CDR3: CASSLDAGGNNEQFF. As DNA, the CDR3 is TGTGCCAGCAGCTTGGATGCGGGAGGTAATAATGAGCAGTTCTTC.

This chain joins TRBV27 and TRBJ1-1, with D maybe TRBD1 (5 bases). Trimming stripped 3 bases from V and 4 bases from J, with 12 bases between. There are 14 residues in the CDR3. Germline V gene data show CDR1 as MNHEY and CDR2 as SMNVEV (reference sequence). CDR3 sequence reads: CASSLRGATTEAFF. Written as DNA, the CDR3 is TGTGCCAGCAGTTTGCGCGGGGCGACCACTGAAGCTTTCTTT.

The chain links TRBV2 to TRBJ2-7; D ambiguous. This CDR3 has 12 amino acids. CDR1 and CDR2 (germline): SNHLY, FYNNEI. Between the trimmed V and J ends, which lost 7 bases and 4 bases, there was a span of 11 bases. The CDR3 nucleotides are TGTGCCAGCATCGGCAGGTCTTACGAGCAGTACTTC. This sequence encodes CASIGRSYEQYF.

V and J are TRBV5-4 and TRBJ2-1; D ambiguous. The ends were cut back, 2 bases at V and 5 bases at J, with 2 bases in the middle. The germline V gene encodes CDR1 SGHNT and CDR2 YYREEE (reference sequence). This CDR3 contains 11 residues. CDR3 region: CASSFNNEQFF. DNA of the CDR3: TGTGCCAGCAGCTTTAACAATGAGCAGTTCTTC. Looking up the rest from reference TRBV5-4 and TRBJ2-1 gives the full variable domain: ETGVTQSPTHLIKTRGQQVTLRCSSQSGHNTVSWYQQALGQGPQFIFQYYREEENGRGNFPPRFSGLQFPNYSSELNVNALELDDSALYLCASSFNNEQFFGPGTRLTVL.

The chain links TRBV9 to TRBJ1-3; TRBD1 aligns across 7 bases. The germline gives CDR1 SGDLS, CDR2 YYNGEE. This CDR3 has 13 residues. V lost 3 bases and J lost 6; bases outside the gene matches: 3. In nucleotides, the CDR3 is TGTGCCAGCAGCGCAGGGACAGCAAACACCATATATTTT. As protein: CASSAGTANTIYF.

This sequence joins TRBV30 and TRBJ2-7; no clear D gene. Between the trimmed V and J ends, which lost 0 bases and 0 bases, there was a span of 9 bases. The germline V gene encodes CDR1 GTSNPN and CDR2 SVGIG (reference sequence). CDR3 length equals 14 residues. The DNA of the CDR3 is TGTGCCTGGAGTGTTCTAGTCGACTCCTACGAGCAGTACTTC. Translating it yields CAWSVLVDSYEQYF.

The rearrangement links TRBV10-3 to TRBJ2-5; 11 nucleotides match TRBD2. From germline, CDR1 is ENHRY and CDR2 SYGVKD. Unmatched junction bases numbered 8, after V lost 4 bases and J lost 1 base. This CDR3 contains 17 residues. The CDR3 DNA reads as TGTGCCATCAGTGCACCCCCGGGACTAGCGGTCCAAGAGACCCAGTACTTC. It is translated as CAISAPPGLAVQETQYF.

CDR3 bases: TGTGCCTGGAGTGTACTACAGGGGAGACAGCCCCAGCATTTT. Its protein product is CAWSVLQGRQPQHF. V usage is TRBV30 and J usage is TRBJ1-5, with 7 bases identical to TRBD1. The V gene's germline CDR1 is GTSNPN and CDR2 SVGIG (reference sequence). This CDR3 has 14 amino acids. The trim removed 0 bases at V and 7 bases at J, leaving 6 bases unmatched.

This clone was counted a single time. The chain couples TRBV5-1 to TRBJ2-3, with 9 nucleotides matching TRBD1. Germline CDR1 SGHRS, CDR2 YFSETQ. V lost 3 bases and J lost 1; bases outside the gene matches: 0. The CDR3 covers 14 residues. The DNA of the CDR3 is TGCGCCAGCAGCTGGGACAGGGGCACAGATACGCAGTATTTT. This translates into CASSWDRGTDTQYF.

This clone came up a few times. CDR3 coding DNA: TGCGCCAGCAGCTTCGAGGGCAATCAGCCCCAGCATTTT. Translating gives CASSFEGNQPQHF. J is TRBJ1-5 and V is TRBV5-1, with unresolved D. The CDR3 runs to 13 residues. Looked up from germline, CDR1 is SGHRS and CDR2 is YFSETQ. The germline V and J ends were trimmed by 2 bases and 2 bases, with 5 bases remaining between them.

The chain joins TRBV27 to TRBJ2-5; D perhaps matches TRBD2 (7 bases). The length of the CDR3 is 15 residues. The germline gives CDR1 MNHEY, CDR2 SMNVEV (reference sequence). V was clipped by 2 bases and J by 5 bases, with 15 bases between them. The CDR3 reads CASSLLRGADETQYF. Written as DNA, the CDR3 is TGTGCCAGCAGTTTACTCCGGGGGGCGGACGAGACCCAGTACTTC.

The chain uses TRBV6-5 and TRBJ1-2, with 8 bases fitting TRBD1. The CDR3 has 11 amino acids. After removal of 5 bases from V and 8 bases from J, the junction contained 1 base not matched to a gene. Germline CDR1 and CDR2: MNHEY and SVGAGI. Here the CDR3 reads CASSPGGGYTF. DNA for the CDR3: TGTGCCAGCAGTCCAGGGGGCGGCTACACCTTC.

J is TRBJ2-3 and V is TRBV27; 8 positions match TRBD2. The CDR3 covers 16 residues. The germline CDR1 and CDR2 sequences are MNHEY and SMNVEV (reference sequence). The J segment lost 1 base and the V segment lost 3 bases, leaving 6 bases of the junction unmatched. CDR3 nucleotides: TGTGCCAGCAGTTTCCCGGGGCGGGAGGGCACAGATACGCAGTATTTT. Encoded protein: CASSFPGREGTDTQYF.

The chain uses TRBV18 and TRBJ2-7; 8 nucleotides match TRBD1. This CDR3 is 15 amino acids long. Germline lookup yields CDR1 KGHSH and CDR2 LQKENI. V lost 6 bases and J lost 3; bases outside the gene matches: 10. This CDR3 is CASSRTGISGYEQYF. In DNA form, the CDR3 reads TGTGCCAGCTCCCGGACAGGGATCAGCGGCTACGAGCAGTACTTC.